These T cell receptor beta chains were read from a single sample in a study of blood T cell repertoires in COVID-19. Clones were read by immunoSEQ multiplex PCR, and TCRdb kept only the in-frame ones, dropping some. In the table there are some 300,000 clones, more than 75% of which are singletons. Sequenced: PBMCs or T cells enriched from blood (not recorded which). The receptors shown here come from a man in his thirties or forties who had recovered from COVID-19. Both conserved end residues are part of each CDR3. The D gene is left open where the match is weak. The size field is filled for only some rows; it gives once, few, many or a size class.

D,size,V,J,DNA,CDR3
TRBD1,.,TRBV18,TRBJ1-2,TGTGCCAGCTCATACGGACAGGGGGAAGGCTACACCTTC,CASSYGQGEGYTF
TRBD2,.,TRBV6-5,TRBJ2-5,TGTGCCAGCAGTCATCTAGCGGGAGGGCCAGAGACCCAGTACTTC,CASSHLAGGPETQYF
TRBD1,.,TRBV5-5,TRBJ2-2,TGTGCCAGCAGTTGGGGTCTAGGGACAGGGAACACCGGGGAGCTGTTTTTT,CASSWGLGTGNTGELFF
.,.,TRBV18,TRBJ1-1,TGTGCCAGCTCACCCACAAGGACAGAGAACACTGAAGCTTTCTTT,CASSPTRTENTEAFF
.,.,TRBV24-1,TRBJ2-3,TGTGCCACCAGTGACCTCACGGACATGGGCACAGATACGCAGTATTTT,CATSDLTDMGTDTQYF
.,.,TRBV30,TRBJ2-7,TGTGCCTGGGAAGACACTATCGGCGGGTACGGGTACGAGCAGTACTTC,CAWEDTIGGYGYEQYF
.,.,TRBV7-2,TRBJ2-3,TGTGCCAGCAGCTCTACGGTGAATACGCAGTATTTT,CASSSTVNTQYF
TRBD1,once,TRBV5-5,TRBJ2-3,TGTGCCAGCAGCACGTACAGGGGAGCCACAGATACGCAGTATTTT,CASSTYRGATDTQYF
TRBD1,.,TRBV7-2,TRBJ1-5,TGTGCCAGCAGCCCGGGACAGGGCAGTAATCAGCCCCAGCATTTT,CASSPGQGSNQPQHF
.,.,TRBV5-6,TRBJ2-5,TGTGCCAGCAGCTTGAGGTGGGAGAGGGGGGAGACCCAGTACTTC,CASSLRWERGETQYF
TRBD1,.,TRBV5-1,TRBJ1-2,TGCGCCAGCAGCGAAACAGGGGCGTATGGCTACACCTTC,CASSETGAYGYTF
.,.,TRBV19,TRBJ2-1,TGTGCCAGCCTGTGGCTTTCCATGTGGTTCTTC,CASLWLSMWFF
.,.,TRBV11-3,TRBJ2-2,TGTGCCAGCAGCTTAGTTGCGTCGAACACCGGGGAGCTGTTTTTT,CASSLVASNTGELFF
TRBD2,.,TRBV3-1/TRBV3-2,TRBJ2-7,TGTGCCAGCAGCCAAGAGGGACTAGCGGCGACGGGAGAGCAGTACTTC,CASSQEGLAATGEQYF
TRBD1,.,TRBV9,TRBJ2-3,TGTGCCAGCAGCGTAAGGACAGGGGGCACAGATACGCAGTATTTT,CASSVRTGGTDTQYF
.,.,TRBV11-2,TRBJ1-2,TGTGCCAGCAGCTTAGATCCTCAAACAGGATACTATGGCTACACCTTC,CASSLDPQTGYYGYTF
.,.,TRBV29-1,TRBJ2-1,TGCAGCGTCAAGGACCGTGAGACAGCCTACAATGAGCAGTTCTTC,CSVKDRETAYNEQFF
.,.,TRBV5-1,TRBJ2-5,TGCGCCAGCCGGGACACGCAAGAGACCCAGTACTTC,CASRDTQETQYF
.,.,TRBV19,TRBJ1-3,TGTGCCAGTAGTATCGGTAGCTCTGGAAACACCATATATTTT,CASSIGSSGNTIYF
TRBD2,.,TRBV24-1,TRBJ2-3,TGTGCCACCAGTGATTGGCTACCTAGCGGGAGTCGACAGGCAGATACGCAGTATTTT,CATSDWLPSGSRQADTQYF
.,.,TRBV3-1/TRBV3-2,TRBJ2-5,TGTGCCAGCAGCCCTCTTCGGGAGCGTGGAGAGACCCAGTACTTC,CASSPLRERGETQYF
.,.,TRBV5-1,TRBJ1-5,TGCGCCACTTGGCCCCCCCGCAGTCCCAATCAGCCCCAGCATTTT,CATWPPRSPNQPQHF
TRBD2,.,TRBV7-2,TRBJ2-1,TGTGCCAGCAGCCACGATAGCGGGGGTGGGAATGAGCAGTTCTTC,CASSHDSGGGNEQFF
.,.,TRBV28,TRBJ2-4,TGTGCCAGCAGTTTTTCGGCAGGGCTAGCCAAAAACATTCAGTACTTC,CASSFSAGLAKNIQYF
TRBD1,.,TRBV6-2/TRBV6-3,TRBJ2-1,TGTGCCAGCAGCCGACAGGGGCCCTACAATGAGCAGTTCTTC,CASSRQGPYNEQFF
TRBD2,once,TRBV11-2,TRBJ2-1,TGTGCCAGCAGCTTAGCGAGTCTGGCGGGGGGGGGTTACAATGAGCAGTTCTTC,CASSLASLAGGGYNEQFF
TRBD1,.,TRBV13,TRBJ2-2,TGTGCCAGCAGCCACGACCGGGACAGGTCGTTTGGGAACACCGGGGAGCTGTTTTTT,CASSHDRDRSFGNTGELFF
.,once,TRBV6-5,TRBJ2-2,TGTGCCAGCAGTATAGCTTCTTGGACCGGGGAGCTGTTTTTT,CASSIASWTGELFF